This TCR beta chain comes out of a study of cytomegalovirus exposure and HLA in healthy donors. The study's findings and limits: Sequencing probably produced one cluster of sequence variants that were highly shared. Upon later analysis, TCR association rates were observed to vary by HLA locus, being highest for DRB1 and lowest for HLA-C. TRBV6-2, TRBV6-3 and other indistinguishable V segments were excluded.

The CDR3 is 12 amino acids. V shed 6 bases and J shed 3 bases, with 9 bases lying between them. CDR1 is MNHEY, CDR2 SVGAGI, per germline. A multiplex PCR was run with 60 Vbeta primers and 13 Jbeta primers. Sequencing used immunoSEQ multiplex PCR; TCRdb keeps in-frame clones, though not all of them. The sample includes about 88,000 clones, over 80% of them seen just once. With respect to this clone: No antigen is known for it.

The sequence came from a man younger than 35 in good health and CMV-seronegative. Sequences were obtained from PBMCs. The chain combines TRBV6-5 with TRBJ2-7, with D possibly being TRBD2 (6 bases). The DNA for the CDR3 is TGTGCCAGCAGAACCGGGGGCTACGAGCAGTACTTC. Protein sequence: CASRTGGYEQYF.